The 10 T cell receptor beta chains given below trace back to one sample, sequenced in a study of T cells in Graves' hyperthyroidism and ophthalmopathy (dated by TCRdb to about 2019). The library was produced with multiplex PCR. The sample was run on an Illumina HiSeq 2000. The TCR beta CDR3 regions were amplified from RNA transcripts. The TCR CDR3 was subjected to a first round of RT-PCR using the HTBI primer set and the Qiagen OneStep RT-PCR kit. The public sequencing data were trimmed at Q25 with fastp and processed into clonotypes with MiXCR by TCRdb, which kept only in-frame beta chains. Each entry merges the rows of one CDR3 protein and shows their most common DNA and genes. Here the sample has around 540,000 distinct CDR3 sequences; around 16% occur a single time. The ten largest clones represent about 31% of the sample. Sequences were obtained from blood. The receptors originated from a woman in her twenties or thirties with Graves' ophthalmopathy.

The chain links TRBV6-2 or TRBV6-3 to TRBJ2-1; D is unresolved. V lost 0 bases and J lost 4, with 7 bases in between. The CDR3 is made up of 14 amino acids. Looked up from germline, CDR1 is MNHEY and CDR2 is SVGEGT. This chain's CDR3 is CASSYSTHYNEQFF. In DNA, the CDR3 is TGTGCCAGCAGTTACTCCACGCATTACAATGAGCAGTTCTTC.

This clonotype was seen more than once but under ten times. The genes are TRBV4-2 and TRBJ2-1; 10 positions agree with TRBD2. With 0 bases clipped from V and 9 bases from J, the junction kept 8 bases outside the gene matches. The CDR3 is made up of 16 amino acids. The germline gives CDR1 LGHNA, CDR2 YNFKEQ. The chain's CDR3 is CASSQDLAGEMGEQFF. As DNA, the CDR3 is TGTGCCAGCAGCCAAGACCTAGCGGGAGAAATGGGTGAGCAGTTCTTC.

This clonotype came up a few times. The rearrangement uses TRBV28 and TRBJ1-4; 7 bases are a match to TRBD1. CDR1 is MDHEN and CDR2 is SYDVKM in the germline V gene. This CDR3 has 15 residues. V shed 6 bases, J shed 3 bases, and the junction held 7 bases outside the gene matches. This CDR3 is CASSQGTASNEKLFF. The CDR3 DNA reads as TGTGCCAGCAGCCAAGGGACAGCTTCTAATGAAAAACTGTTTTTT.

This clonotype was recorded at least ten times. The gene calls are TRBV6-1 and TRBJ2-7, with unresolved D. In germline, CDR1 is MNHNS, CDR2 SASEGT. The CDR3 has 14 amino acids. V was clipped by 5 bases and J by 7 bases, with 18 bases between them. As DNA, the CDR3 is TGTGCCAGCAGTTTCGGACCTTACACAGTTGAGCAGTACTTC. Residues: CASSFGPYTVEQYF.

This clonotype was detected only a few times. In DNA, the CDR3 is TGTGCCAGCAGTCGGGACAGGGTGGCAACAGATACGCAGTATTTT. Translated: CASSRDRVATDTQYF. The chain recombines TRBV6-2 or TRBV6-3 with TRBJ2-3; TRBD1 matches 9 bases. The CDR3 runs 15 residues. Germline lookup yields CDR1 MNHEY and CDR2 SVGEGT. V gave up 5 bases and J gave up 3 bases; unmatched junction bases: 6.

The chain has TRBV20-1 and TRBJ1-3; D remains ambiguous. V dropped 3 bases and J dropped 0 bases, with 15 bases sitting between them. Germline assignment: CDR1 DFQATT and CDR2 SNEGSKA (reference sequence). This CDR3 region has 16 residues. The CDR3 protein is CSASSLAVVSGNTIYF. CDR3 nucleotides: TGCAGTGCTAGCTCCCTGGCAGTCGTCTCTGGAAACACCATATATTTT.

The chain is built from TRBV10-3 and TRBJ1-4, with 9 bases identical to TRBD1. Trimming cost V 5 bases and J 10 bases; bases outside gene matches: 11. CDR1 and CDR2 (germline): ENHRY, SYGVKD. The CDR3 consists of 15 residues. CDR3 residues: CAISPSRDRDGKLFF. CDR3 bases: TGTGCCATCAGTCCTAGCCGGGACAGGGATGGAAAACTGTTTTTT.

This clonotype was detected many times. J is TRBJ1-5 and V is TRBV27; TRBD1 might be the D (5 bases). Trimming left V 4 bases short and J 0 bases short, with 13 bases between. The CDR3 runs to 16 residues. Germline assignment: CDR1 MNHEY and CDR2 SMNVEV (reference sequence). The CDR3 DNA sequence: TGTGCCAGCAGTTCTACAGGACGATATAGCAATCAGCCCCAGCATTTT. Its protein product is CASSSTGRYSNQPQHF.

The V and J genes are TRBV27 and TRBJ2-5, with D perhaps TRBD2 (5 bases). The germline CDR1 and CDR2 sequences are MNHEY and SMNVEV (reference sequence). This CDR3 is built from 13 residues. Trimming shortened V by 8 bases and J by 2 bases, and 12 bases separated the two germline ends. In nucleotides, the CDR3 is TGTGCCAGCGGGCGACGGGGTCAAGAGACCCAGTACTTC. Residues: CASGRRGQETQYF.

Details on this clonotype: The junction departs from germline at one end; a sequencing error may be responsible. V is TRBV28 and J is TRBJ2-1, with 9 positions matching TRBD1. CDR3 length: 10 residues. Germline CDR1 reads MDHEN; CDR2 reads SYDVKM. CDR3 bases: TGCGGGACAGGGTTTAATGAGCAGTTCTTC. The encoded protein is CGTGFNEQFF.